The sequence of this T cell receptor beta chain was determined in a study of blood T cell repertoires in COVID-19. Study in general: The United States, Italy and Spain provided the acute and convalescent COVID-19 samples. Sources were T cells, B-cell-depleted T cells, or PBMCs; the material itself was cDNA or gDNA.

Deletions cut 1 base from V and 2 bases from J, with 11 bases between. CDR1 and CDR2 (germline): SGHVS, FQNEAQ. This CDR3 has 15 residues. Source study methods: Cell counts per sample came from amplifying reference gene primers. TCRdb keeps only in-frame clones here, not all; method: immunoSEQ multiplex PCR. The V and J calls and clone size were taken over from that table, and D and trimming were inferred from the DNA. Here the sample spans 260,000 or so clones, around 83% being singletons. The receptor was isolated from a man older than 75 with acute or convalescent COVID-19. Sequencing input: peripheral blood. The V and J genes are TRBV7-8 and TRBJ1-1; D is perhaps TRBD1 (6 bases). CDR3 in DNA: TGTGCCAGCAGCTTAGGGGGAGGGGGTAACACTGAAGCTTTCTTT. It translates to CASSLGGGGNTEAFF.